This T cell receptor (beta chain) stems from a study of blood T cell repertoires in COVID-19. The method was immunoSEQ multiplex PCR; TCRdb's version includes in-frame clones alone and lacks a portion of them. Here the sample spans around 100,000 clones, around 85% being singletons. The CDR3 spans 16 residues. Germline V gene lookup returns CDR1 SGHRS and CDR2 YFSETQ. V was pared by 4 bases and J by 2 bases, with 6 bases of the junction left unmatched. The gene calls are TRBV5-1 and TRBJ2-2, with TRBD1 identical over 9 bases. The TCR comes from a woman aged 60-70 years with COVID-19, enrolled during active disease. The specimen sequenced was peripheral blood. The CDR3 DNA follows: TGCGCCAGCAGCCTAGAGACAGGGGGTAACACCGGGGAGCTGTTTTTT. Amino acid sequence: CASSLETGGNTGELFF.